This T cell receptor beta chain was sequenced for a study of beta chain features in type 1 diabetes. Expressed TCRB transcripts were sequenced because the entire RNA isolate underwent reverse transcription. Some clones are missing from TCRdb's copy, which holds only in-frame ones; the method was immunoSEQ multiplex PCR. This sample has some 250,000 clones, with roughly 13% found just once. This clone has more than one count but fewer than ten. The antigen remains unidentified. Looked up from germline, CDR1 is SGHTA and CDR2 is FQGNSA. With 0 bases removed from V and 4 bases from J, the gap between germline ends came to 12 bases. This CDR3 has 15 amino acids. Study results and limitations: When Type 1 diabetes patients were examined, their TCRB CDR3s proved moderately but significantly shorter in all four CD4+ subsets.

This receptor was taken from a man aged 25-45 years with type 1 diabetes. V usage is TRBV7-2 and J usage is TRBJ1-2; unclear D gene. What was sequenced was naive CD4+ T cells from blood. CDR3 amino acids: CASSLARAGRYGYTF. CDR3 sequence (DNA): TGTGCCAGCAGCTTAGCCCGAGCAGGCCGCTATGGCTACACCTTC.